This T cell receptor (beta chain) emerged from a study of identical twins. This clonotype occurred once. Germline CDR1 and CDR2: ENHRY and SYGVKD. V lost 2 bases to trimming and J lost 1 base, with 15 bases between them. The CDR3 runs to 16 residues. TCRdb reprocessed the 5' RACE reads via MiXCR and lists one record per CDR3 protein. The repertoire has about 690,000 distinct CDR3 sequences, less than 7% of them found once; the top ten carry 1.5% to 2%. The sequencing sample was made of naive T cells sorted from blood. V gene TRBV10-3 combines with J gene TRBJ2-7; D possibly corresponds to TRBD1 (5 bases). This sequence was found in a man aged 18-30 years in good health. CDR3 in DNA: TGTGCCATCAGTGAGAAGGTAGGGGCTGATTCCTACGAGCAGTACTTC. Its protein product is CAISEKVGADSYEQYF.